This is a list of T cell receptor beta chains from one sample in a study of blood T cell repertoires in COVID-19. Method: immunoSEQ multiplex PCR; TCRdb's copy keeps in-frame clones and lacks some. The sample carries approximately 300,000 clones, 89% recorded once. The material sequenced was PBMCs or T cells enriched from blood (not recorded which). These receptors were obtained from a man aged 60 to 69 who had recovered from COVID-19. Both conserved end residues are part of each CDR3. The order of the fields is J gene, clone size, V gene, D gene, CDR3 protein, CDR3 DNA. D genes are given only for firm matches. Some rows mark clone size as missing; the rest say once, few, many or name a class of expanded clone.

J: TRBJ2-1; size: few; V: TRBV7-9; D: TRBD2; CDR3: CASSSGTSRNEQFF; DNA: TGTGCCAGCAGCTCCGGGACTAGTAGGAATGAGCAGTTCTTC
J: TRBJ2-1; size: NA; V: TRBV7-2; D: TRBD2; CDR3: CASSLTSGAYNEQFF; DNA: TGTGCCAGCAGCCTAACTAGCGGGGCTTACAATGAGCAGTTCTTC
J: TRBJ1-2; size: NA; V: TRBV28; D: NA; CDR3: CASSLLPGYNYGYTF; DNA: TGTGCCAGCAGTTTACTCCCAGGGTATAACTATGGCTACACCTTC
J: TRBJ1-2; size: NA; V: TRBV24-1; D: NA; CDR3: CATRGDYGYTF; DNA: TGTGCCACTCGGGGAGACTATGGCTACACCTTC
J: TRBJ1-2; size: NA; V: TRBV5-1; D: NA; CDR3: CASRTGPTLPQDYTF; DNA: TGCGCCAGCAGGACAGGTCCAACCCTTCCACAAGACTACACCTTC
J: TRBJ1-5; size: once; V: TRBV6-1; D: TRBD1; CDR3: CASSEYGQGGQPQHF; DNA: TGTGCCAGCAGTGAATATGGACAGGGTGGTCAGCCCCAGCATTTT
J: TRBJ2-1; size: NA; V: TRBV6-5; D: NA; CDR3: CASSYTGEHYNEQFF; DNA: TGTGCCAGCAGTTACACGGGAGAGCACTACAATGAGCAGTTCTTC
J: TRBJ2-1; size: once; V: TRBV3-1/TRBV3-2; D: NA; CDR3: CASSQQEVIDEQFF; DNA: TGTGCCAGCAGCCAACAAGAGGTTATCGATGAGCAGTTCTTC
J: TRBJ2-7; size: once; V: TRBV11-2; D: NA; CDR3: CASSGTRRSYEQYF; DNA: TGTGCCAGCAGCGGCACTAGGAGATCCTACGAGCAGTACTTC
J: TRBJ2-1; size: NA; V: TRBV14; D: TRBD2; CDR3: CASSRWTSGGHNEQFF; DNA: TGTGCCAGCAGCCGCTGGACTAGCGGGGGCCACAATGAGCAGTTCTTC
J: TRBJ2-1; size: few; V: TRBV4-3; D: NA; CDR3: CASSQDNSGPYNEQFF; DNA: TGCGCCAGCAGCCAAGATAATAGCGGCCCCTACAATGAGCAGTTCTTC
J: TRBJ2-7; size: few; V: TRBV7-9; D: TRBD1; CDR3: CASSFGQDSYEQYF; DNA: TGTGCCAGCAGCTTTGGACAGGACTCCTACGAGCAGTACTTC
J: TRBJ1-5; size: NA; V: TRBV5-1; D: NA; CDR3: CASSLMQAVSNQPQHF; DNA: TGCGCCAGCAGCTTGATGCAGGCTGTGAGCAATCAGCCCCAGCATTTT
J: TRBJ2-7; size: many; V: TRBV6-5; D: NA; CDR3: CASSYSPSLYEQYF; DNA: TGTGCCAGCAGTTACTCGCCTAGCTTATACGAGCAGTACTTC
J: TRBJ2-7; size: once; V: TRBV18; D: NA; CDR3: CASSPPGSGRVYEQYF; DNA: TGTGCCAGCTCACCACCTGGGTCGGGCAGGGTCTACGAGCAGTACTTC
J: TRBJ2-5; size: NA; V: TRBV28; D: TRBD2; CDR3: CASSGTSGSGTQYF; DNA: TGTGCCAGCAGTGGGACTAGCGGGAGTGGGACCCAGTACTTC
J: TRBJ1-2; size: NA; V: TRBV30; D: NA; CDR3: CAWSASAGFNYGYTF; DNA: TGTGCCTGGAGTGCCTCGGCAGGGTTTAACTATGGCTACACCTTC
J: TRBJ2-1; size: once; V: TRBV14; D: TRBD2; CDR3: CASSHSGRTGNEQFF; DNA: TGTGCCAGCAGCCATAGCGGGAGAACGGGCAATGAGCAGTTCTTC
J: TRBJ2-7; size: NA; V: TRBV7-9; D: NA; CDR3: CASSRSTGFFAYEQYF; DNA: TGTGCCAGCAGCCGCTCGACAGGATTTTTTGCCTACGAGCAGTACTTC
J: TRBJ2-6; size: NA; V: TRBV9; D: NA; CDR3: CASSANRDTNVLTF; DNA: TGTGCCAGCAGCGCGAACAGGGATACCAACGTCCTGACTTTC
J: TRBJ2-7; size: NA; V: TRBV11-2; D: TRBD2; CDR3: CASSYDTSGISYEQYF; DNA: TGTGCCAGCAGCTACGACACTAGCGGGATTTCCTACGAGCAGTACTTC
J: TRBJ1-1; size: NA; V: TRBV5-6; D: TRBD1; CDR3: CASSFRDREFTEAFF; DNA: TGTGCCAGCAGCTTCCGGGACAGGGAATTCACTGAAGCTTTCTTT
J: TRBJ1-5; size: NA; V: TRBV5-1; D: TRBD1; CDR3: CASSPTGGKNQPQHF; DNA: TGCGCCAGCAGCCCGACAGGGGGCAAAAATCAGCCCCAGCATTTT
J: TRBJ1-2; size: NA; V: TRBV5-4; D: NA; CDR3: CASSLGGAYYGYTF; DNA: TGTGCCAGCAGCTTGGGGGGCGCTTACTATGGCTACACCTTC
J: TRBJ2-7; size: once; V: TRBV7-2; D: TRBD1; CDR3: CASSQTSGQGAREQYF; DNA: TGTGCCAGCAGCCAAACCTCGGGACAGGGGGCGCGGGAGCAGTACTTC
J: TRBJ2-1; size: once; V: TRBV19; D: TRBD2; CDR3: CASTRPGTTPTNEQFF; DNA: TGTGCCAGTACCCGACCCGGGACTACTCCTACCAATGAGCAGTTCTTC
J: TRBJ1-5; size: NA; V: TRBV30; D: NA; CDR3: CAWSVGGIFNQPQHF; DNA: TGTGCCTGGAGTGTCGGAGGAATTTTCAATCAGCCCCAGCATTTT
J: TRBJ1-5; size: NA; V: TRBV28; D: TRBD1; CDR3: CASRETGKSNQPQHF; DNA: TGTGCCAGCAGGGAGACAGGGAAGAGCAATCAGCCCCAGCATTTT
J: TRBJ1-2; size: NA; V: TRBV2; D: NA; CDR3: CAIRTRGYTF; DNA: TGTGCCATCCGGACTCGGGGCTACACCTTC
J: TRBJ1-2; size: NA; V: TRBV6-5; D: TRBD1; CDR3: CASSSRGQPKKGYTF; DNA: TGTGCCAGCAGTTCCAGGGGACAGCCCAAAAAAGGCTACACCTTC
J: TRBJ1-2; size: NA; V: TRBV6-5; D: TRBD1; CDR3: CASRLTGVEGYTF; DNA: TGTGCCAGCAGACTGACAGGGGTGGAAGGCTACACCTTC
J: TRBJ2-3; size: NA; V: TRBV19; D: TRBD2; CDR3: CASSDKGRGYTDTQYF; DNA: TGTGCCAGTAGCGACAAGGGGCGGGGGTACACAGATACGCAGTATTTT
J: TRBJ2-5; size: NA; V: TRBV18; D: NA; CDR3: CASSDPRGGETQYF; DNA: TGTGCCAGCTCAGACCCCCGGGGTGGAGAGACCCAGTACTTC
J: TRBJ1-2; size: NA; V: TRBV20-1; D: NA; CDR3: CSASGGNYGYTF; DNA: TGCAGTGCTAGTGGAGGGAACTATGGCTACACCTTC